A selection of T cell receptor beta chains follows, all from one sample in a study of molecular identifiers for immune sequencing clone quantification. TCRdb ran MiXCR on the PCR reads and lists one entry per CDR3 protein. The table has hundreds of thousands of distinct CDR3 sequences, less than 20% seen once. Sequenced sample: naive CD8+ T cells from blood, with Jurkat cell RNA spiked in. These receptors were collected from a human donor in good health. Some libraries in this study had Jurkat cell RNA spiked in. The CDR3 runs from the conserved cysteine through the conserved F or W. A D gene is named only where the DNA matches it firmly. For some rows the clone size is stated as once, few or many, or as a class when expanded; others skip it.

>few|TRBV9|TRBJ2-1|TRBD2
CASSVAGLVPNEQFF
TGTGCCAGCAGCGTAGCCGGACTAGTTCCCAATGAGCAGTTCTTC
>.|TRBV4-2|TRBJ1-3|.
CASSQDRSSGDTIYF
TGTGCCAGCAGCCAAGATCGTAGCTCTGGAGACACCATATATTTT
>many|TRBV5-1|TRBJ1-5|.
CASSFLGPQEEPQHF
TGCGCCAGCAGCTTTTTGGGACCCCAGGAGGAGCCCCAGCATTTT
>many|TRBV25-1|TRBJ2-5|TRBD1
CASSELATGSLAQYF
TGTGCCAGCAGTGAATTAGCGACAGGGTCGTTGGCCCAGTACTTC
>many|TRBV7-9|TRBJ2-7|TRBD1
CASSLAAGGVTYEQYF
TGTGCCAGCAGCTTAGCGGCAGGGGGCGTCACCTACGAGCAGTACTTC
>many|TRBV29-1|TRBJ2-7|TRBD1
CSAYGTGGYEQYF
TGCAGCGCGTACGGGACAGGGGGCTACGAGCAGTACTTC
>many|TRBV7-9|TRBJ2-1|TRBD2
CASSFGQGTSSLDEQFF
TGTGCCAGCAGCTTCGGCCAAGGGACTAGCTCTTTAGATGAGCAGTTCTTC
>few|TRBV5-6|TRBJ2-3|.
CASSLAGLSTDTQYF
TGTGCCAGCAGCTTGGCAGGCCTGAGCACAGATACGCAGTATTTT
>many|TRBV4-1|TRBJ2-3|TRBD2
CASSQEHLAGPTDTQYF
TGCGCCAGCAGCCAAGAACATCTAGCGGGCCCCACAGATACGCAGTATTTT
>many|TRBV5-5|TRBJ2-7|.
CASSLGGADYEQYF
TGTGCCAGCAGCTTGGGCGGGGCCGACTACGAGCAGTACTTC
>many|TRBV6-6|TRBJ2-7|TRBD1
CASSGTASYEQYF
TGTGCCAGCTCCGGGACAGCCTCCTACGAGCAGTACTTC
>many|TRBV5-4|TRBJ2-2|TRBD1
CASSRWGDRGRDGELFF
TGTGCCAGCAGCCGTTGGGGGGACAGGGGACGCGACGGGGAGCTGTTTTTT
>few|TRBV5-1|TRBJ2-5|.
CASSFLTPRETQYF
TGCGCCAGCAGCTTTTTGACTCCGCGAGAGACCCAGTACTTC
>once|TRBV16|TRBJ2-1|.
CASSLTSIHNEQFF
TGTGCCAGCAGCCTTACTAGCATTCACAATGAGCAGTTCTTC
>.|TRBV27|TRBJ2-2|.
CASSLVKTGELFF
TGTGCCAGCAGTTTGGTCAAAACCGGGGAGCTGTTTTTT
>many|TRBV7-2|TRBJ1-6|.
CASSSRTNSPLHF
TGTGCCAGCAGCTCTCGGACCAATTCACCCCTCCACTTT
>few|TRBV2|TRBJ1-6|.
CASITGPSSYNSPLHF
TGTGCCAGCATCACCGGTCCTAGCTCCTATAATTCACCCCTCCACTTT
>.|TRBV6-2/TRBV6-3|TRBJ2-5|TRBD2
CASSYGPGLAWQETQYF
TGTGCCAGCAGTTATGGGCCGGGACTAGCATGGCAAGAGACCCAGTACTTC
>.|TRBV30|TRBJ1-1|.
CAWSVVQGRTEAFF
TGTGCCTGGAGTGTAGTGCAGGGGCGGACTGAAGCTTTCTTT
>.|TRBV27|TRBJ2-3|.
CASSHQFGVTDTQYF
TGTGCCAGCAGCCACCAATTCGGGGTCACAGATACGCAGTATTTT
>few|TRBV11-2|TRBJ2-7|.
CASSFRHLGEQYF
TGTGCCAGCAGCTTCCGACACCTGGGCGAGCAGTACTTC
>few|TRBV11-2|TRBJ1-1|.
CASSPDGGANTEAFF
TGTGCCAGCAGCCCGGATGGAGGGGCGAACACTGAAGCTTTCTTT
>few|TRBV6-1|TRBJ2-1|.
CASSAGTRDNEQFF
TGTGCCAGCAGTGCCGGGACTCGAGACAATGAGCAGTTCTTC
>few|TRBV5-6|TRBJ1-6|TRBD1
CASSLAPDREYSPLHF
TGTGCCAGCAGCTTGGCTCCGGACAGGGAATATTCACCCCTCCACTTT
>many|TRBV7-6|TRBJ1-1|TRBD1
CASSSRAGGTEAFF
TGTGCCAGCAGCTCGAGGGCAGGGGGGACTGAAGCTTTCTTT
>many|TRBV5-1|TRBJ2-7|TRBD1
CASSPDRGGGYEQYF
TGCGCCAGCAGCCCGGACAGGGGCGGCGGTTACGAGCAGTACTTC
>many|TRBV29-1|TRBJ1-1|.
CSVDSMNTEAFF
TGCAGCGTTGACAGCATGAACACTGAAGCTTTCTTT
>few|TRBV2|TRBJ2-7|.
CASSLSAGTRISYEQYF
TGTGCCAGCAGTCTTTCTGCCGGGACAAGAATCTCCTACGAGCAGTACTTC
>many|TRBV12-3/TRBV12-4|TRBJ2-6|.
CAVRGGGANVLTF
TGTGCCGTCCGGGGCGGTGGGGCCAACGTCCTGACTTTC
>.|TRBV18|TRBJ2-1|TRBD2
CVSSPRGRLAGGYEQFF
TGTGTCAGCTCACCACGGGGCCGCCTAGCGGGGGGTTATGAGCAGTTCTTC
>.|TRBV9|TRBJ2-1|.
CAGSVGTVPDEQFF
TGTGCCGGCAGCGTAGGTACGGTCCCAGATGAGCAGTTCTTC
>few|TRBV7-2|TRBJ2-3|TRBD2
CASSFDRSGGDIDTQYF
TGTGCCAGCAGCTTTGACCGCAGCGGGGGGGATATAGATACGCAGTATTTT
>once|TRBV12-5|TRBJ2-7|.
CASGIPGNHEQYF
TGTGCTAGTGGGATCCCCGGGAACCACGAGCAGTACTTC
>few|TRBV5-6|TRBJ2-1|.
CASSLIAAEQFF
TGTGCCAGCAGCTTGATCGCGGCTGAGCAGTTCTTC
>.|TRBV19|TRBJ2-5|.
CASSIGGAGGYKETQYF
TGTGCCAGTAGTATAGGAGGGGCGGGCGGCTACAAAGAGACCCAGTACTTC
>many|TRBV7-9|TRBJ2-7|TRBD1
CASSAKGGFEQYF
TGTGCCAGCAGCGCGAAAGGGGGCTTCGAGCAGTACTTC
>many|TRBV20-1|TRBJ2-3|.
CSAGSSGTDTQYF
TGCAGTGCCGGTTCGAGCGGGACAGATACGCAGTATTTT
>.|TRBV20-1|TRBJ2-1|.
CSARDPGRATSYNEQFF
TGCAGTGCTAGAGATCCCGGGCGGGCGACCTCCTACAATGAGCAGTTCTTC
>many|TRBV6-5|TRBJ1-1|TRBD1
CASSYGTDNTEAFF
TGTGCCAGCAGTTACGGGACAGATAACACTGAAGCTTTCTTT
>few|TRBV3-1|TRBJ2-3|TRBD2
CASSQDRAGGPVDTQYF
TGTGCCAGCAGCCAAGATAGGGCGGGGGGGCCGGTAGATACGCAGTATTTT
>many|TRBV28|TRBJ2-6|.
CASSLHKTYSGANVLTF
TGTGCCAGCAGTTTACACAAGACCTACTCTGGGGCCAACGTCCTGACTTTC
>many|TRBV2|TRBJ1-1|.
CASMTITEAFF
TGTGCCAGCATGACAATCACTGAAGCTTTCTTT
>.|TRBV3-1|TRBJ2-3|TRBD1
CASSQAGTGLITSTDTQYF
TGTGCCAGCAGCCAAGCCGGGACAGGCCTAATAACTAGCACAGATACGCAGTATTTT
>many|TRBV27|TRBJ2-3|.
CASEDRWSGTDTQYF
TGTGCCAGCGAAGATCGGTGGTCTGGGACAGATACGCAGTATTTT
>many|TRBV9|TRBJ2-3|.
CASSYESSTQYF
TGTGCCAGCAGCTACGAGTCTTCTACGCAGTATTTT
>many|TRBV27|TRBJ2-7|.
CASSVGRSYEQYF
TGTGCCAGCAGCGTCGGCCGCTCCTACGAGCAGTACTTC
>few|TRBV9|TRBJ2-7|TRBD2
CASSAGSGTSGGSYDEQYF
TGTGCCAGCAGCGCAGGATCCGGGACTAGCGGGGGATCGTACGACGAGCAGTACTTC
>many|TRBV7-2|TRBJ1-1|.
CASSLVSPTDEAFF
TGTGCCAGCAGCTTAGTCTCCCCGACAGATGAAGCTTTCTTT
>.|TRBV7-9|TRBJ2-1|.
CASTRGDEQFF
TGTGCCAGCACCCGAGGCGATGAGCAGTTCTTC
>few|TRBV7-2|TRBJ2-7|.
CASSLAVGSYEQYF
TGTGCCAGCAGCTTAGCGGTCGGTTCCTACGAGCAGTACTTC
>.|TRBV11-2|TRBJ2-5|.
CASSLYVAAEETQYF
TGTGCCAGCAGCTTATATGTAGCGGCCGAAGAGACCCAGTACTTC
>.|TRBV6-5|TRBJ1-4|TRBD1
CASSQDFTGEKAEKLFF
TGTGCCAGCAGCCAAGATTTTACAGGGGAGAAGGCTGAAAAACTGTTTTTT
>many|TRBV7-9|TRBJ1-1|.
CASSFPSDTEAFF
TGTGCCAGCAGCTTTCCCAGTGACACTGAAGCTTTCTTT
>many|TRBV19|TRBJ2-2|.
CASSTGMSWTGELFF
TGTGCCAGTAGTACAGGGATGAGTTGGACCGGGGAGCTGTTTTTT